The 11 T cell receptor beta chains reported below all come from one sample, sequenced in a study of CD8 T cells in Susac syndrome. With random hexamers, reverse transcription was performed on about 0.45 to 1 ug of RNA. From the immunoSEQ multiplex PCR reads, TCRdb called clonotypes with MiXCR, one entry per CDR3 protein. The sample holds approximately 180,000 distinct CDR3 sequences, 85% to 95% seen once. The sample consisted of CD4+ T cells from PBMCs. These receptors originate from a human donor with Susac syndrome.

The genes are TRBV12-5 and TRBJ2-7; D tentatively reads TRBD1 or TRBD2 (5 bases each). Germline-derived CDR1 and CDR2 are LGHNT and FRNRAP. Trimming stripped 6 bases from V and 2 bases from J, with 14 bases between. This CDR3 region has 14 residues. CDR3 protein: CASGRDGTTYEQYF. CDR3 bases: TGTGCTAGTGGCCGGGACGGAACAACCTACGAGCAGTACTTC.

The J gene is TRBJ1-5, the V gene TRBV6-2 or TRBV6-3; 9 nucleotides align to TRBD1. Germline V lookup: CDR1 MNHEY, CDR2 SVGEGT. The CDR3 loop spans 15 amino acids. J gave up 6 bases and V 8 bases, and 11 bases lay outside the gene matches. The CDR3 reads CASSSGTGLSQPQHF. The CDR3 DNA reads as TGTGCCAGCTCTAGCGGGACAGGGCTCTCTCAGCCCCAGCATTTT.

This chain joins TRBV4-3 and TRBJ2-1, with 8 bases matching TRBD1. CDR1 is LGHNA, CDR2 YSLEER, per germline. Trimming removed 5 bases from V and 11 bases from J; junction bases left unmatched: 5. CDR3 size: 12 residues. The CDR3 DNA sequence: TGCGCCAGCAGCACCGGACAGGGTCAGCAGTTCTTC. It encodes CASSTGQGQQFF.

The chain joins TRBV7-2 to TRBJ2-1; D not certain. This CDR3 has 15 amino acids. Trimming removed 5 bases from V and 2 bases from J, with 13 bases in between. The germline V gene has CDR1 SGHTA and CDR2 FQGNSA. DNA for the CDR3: TGTGCCAGCAGCCCCCCGGGTGGGCCCTACAATGAGCAGTTCTTC. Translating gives CASSPPGGPYNEQFF.

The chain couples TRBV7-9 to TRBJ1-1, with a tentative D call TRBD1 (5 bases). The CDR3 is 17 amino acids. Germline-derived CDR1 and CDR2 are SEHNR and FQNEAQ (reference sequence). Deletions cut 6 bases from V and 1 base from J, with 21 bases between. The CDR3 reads CASRPRVRVVSNTEAFF. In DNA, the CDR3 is TGTGCCAGCAGGCCTAGGGTCAGGGTCGTTTCGAACACTGAAGCTTTCTTT.

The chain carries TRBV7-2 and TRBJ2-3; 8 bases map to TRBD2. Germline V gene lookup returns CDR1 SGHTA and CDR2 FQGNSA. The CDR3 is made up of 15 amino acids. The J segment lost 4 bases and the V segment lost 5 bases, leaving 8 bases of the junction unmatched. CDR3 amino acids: CASSLQTSVADTQYF. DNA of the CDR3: TGTGCCAGCAGCCTACAGACTAGCGTTGCAGATACGCAGTATTTT.

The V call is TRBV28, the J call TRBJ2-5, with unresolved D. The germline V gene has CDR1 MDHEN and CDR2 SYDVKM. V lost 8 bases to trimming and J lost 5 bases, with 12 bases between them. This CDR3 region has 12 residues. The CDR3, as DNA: TGTGCCAGCTCGGGCTGGCACGAGACCCAGTACTTC. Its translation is CASSGWHETQYF.

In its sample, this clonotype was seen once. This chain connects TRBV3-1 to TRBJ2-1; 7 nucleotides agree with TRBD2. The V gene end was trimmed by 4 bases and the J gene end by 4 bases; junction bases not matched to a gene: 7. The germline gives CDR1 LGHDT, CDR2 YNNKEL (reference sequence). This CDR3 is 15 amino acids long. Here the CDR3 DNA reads TGTGCCAGCAGCCCCCTCTCGGGAGGTTACAATGAGCAGTTCTTC. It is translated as CASSPLSGGYNEQFF.

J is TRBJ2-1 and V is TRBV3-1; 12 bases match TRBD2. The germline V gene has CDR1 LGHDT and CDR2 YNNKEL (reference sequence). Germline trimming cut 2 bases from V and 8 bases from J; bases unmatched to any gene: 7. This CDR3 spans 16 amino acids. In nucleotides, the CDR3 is TGTGCCAGCAGCCAACCAAGGACTAGCGGGAATTATGAGCAGTTCTTC. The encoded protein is CASSQPRTSGNYEQFF.

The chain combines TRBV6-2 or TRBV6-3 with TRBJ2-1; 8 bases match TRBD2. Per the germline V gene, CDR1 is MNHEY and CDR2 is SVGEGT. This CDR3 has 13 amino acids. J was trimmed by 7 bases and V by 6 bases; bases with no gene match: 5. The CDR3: CASRMGLGNEQFF. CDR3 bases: TGTGCCAGCAGAATGGGACTAGGTAATGAGCAGTTCTTC.

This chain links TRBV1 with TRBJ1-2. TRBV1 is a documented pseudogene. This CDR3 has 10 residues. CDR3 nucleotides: TGCACCAGCAGCCATTCTGGCTACACCTTC. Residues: CTSSHSGYTF.